These 10 T cell receptor beta chains were all obtained from the same sample, sequenced in a study of brain metastases from non-small cell lung cancer. Some clones are missing from TCRdb's copy, which holds only in-frame ones; the method was immunoSEQ multiplex PCR. This sample yields under 3,500 clones, of which about 86% are seen a single time; 6.5% to 8% belongs to the top ten. Sequenced sample: primary lung tumor tissue. The receptors come from a donor aged 40 or over with non-small cell lung cancer.

This clone was observed once. The rearrangement links TRBV28 to TRBJ2-5; 8 bases agree with TRBD1. The CDR3 consists of 14 residues. V lost 4 bases and J lost 6; bases outside the gene matches: 7. The germline CDR1 and CDR2 sequences are MDHEN and SYDVKM. The chain's CDR3 is CASSSGDRRKTQYF. The CDR3 nucleotides read TGTGCCAGCAGTTCGGGGGACAGGCGGAAGACCCAGTACTTC.

The rearrangement uses TRBV6-1 and TRBJ1-2; D is undetermined. V lost 1 base and J 4 bases, leaving 7 bases between the germline ends. CDR3 length: 13 residues. Germline CDR1 MNHNS, CDR2 SASEGT. This CDR3 is CASSEGVAYGYTF. The CDR3 region has the DNA TGTGCCAGCAGTGAAGGGGTAGCCTATGGCTACACCTTC.

This rearrangement joins TRBV6-1 to TRBJ2-7; maybe TRBD2 (7 bases). CDR1 MNHNS and CDR2 SASEGT come from the germline V gene. The length of the CDR3 is 13 residues. The V end lost 8 bases, the J end lost 0 bases, and 11 bases lay between the germline ends. The CDR3 DNA reads as TGTGCCAGCGGGAGGGGGAGCTCCTACGAGCAGTACTTC. The encoded protein is CASGRGSSYEQYF.

This chain uses TRBV2 with TRBJ2-3; D is unclear. From germline, CDR1 is SNHLY and CDR2 FYNNEI. Between the trimmed V and J ends, which lost 0 bases and 0 bases, there was a span of 16 bases. The CDR3 consists of 18 residues. CDR3 protein: CASSEATSWGTSTDTQYF. The CDR3 nucleotides read TGTGCCAGCAGTGAAGCGACAAGCTGGGGAACTAGCACAGATACGCAGTATTTT.

The chain couples TRBV7-2 to TRBJ1-4, with D maybe TRBD1 (6 bases). The CDR3 loop spans 16 amino acids. The V gene lost 1 base and the J gene lost 0 bases, with 9 bases spanning the gap. Germline lookup yields CDR1 SGHTA and CDR2 FQGNSA. The CDR3 coding sequence is TGTGCCAGCAGCTTAGGCAGGGGACCAACTAATGAAAAACTGTTTTTT. The encoded protein is CASSLGRGPTNEKLFF.

The chain joins TRBV30 to TRBJ2-7, with 8 positions matching TRBD1. V lost 5 bases and J lost 5; bases outside the gene matches: 8. The CDR3 extends over 13 amino acids. Germline lookup yields CDR1 GTSNPN and CDR2 SVGIG (reference sequence). The CDR3 sequence: CAWDTTGDHEQYF. CDR3 in DNA: TGTGCCTGGGACACGACAGGGGATCACGAGCAGTACTTC.

In regard to this clone: Relative to the germline gene, one junction end is altered; a read error may explain this. This chain joins TRBV2 and TRBJ1-2; D remains unclear. Per the germline V gene, CDR1 is SNHLY and CDR2 is FYNNEI. This CDR3 is 15 amino acids long. The CDR3 spells CVSNKQPNSNYGYTF. CDR3 sequence (DNA): TGTGTCAGCAATAAACAGCCGAACTCTAACTATGGCTACACCTTC.

The chain employs TRBV2 and TRBJ2-7; D is ambiguous. Germline values: CDR1 SNHLY, CDR2 FYNNEI. V gave up 7 bases and J gave up 1 base, with 17 bases separating them. This CDR3 comprises 15 residues. CDR3 nucleotide sequence: TGTGCCAGCAAAATGGTAGCAGGTTCATCCTACGAGCAGTACTTC. This translates into CASKMVAGSSYEQYF.

The CDR3 reads CAWSGGQDNSPLHF. CDR3 nucleotides: TGTGCCTGGAGCGGGGGACAAGATAATTCACCCCTCCACTTT. The chain carries TRBV30 and TRBJ1-6, with a weak D call TRBD1 (6 bases). CDR1 and CDR2 (germline): GTSNPN, SVGIG (reference sequence). Trimming cost V 3 bases and J 5 bases, with 11 bases left between them. The CDR3 has 14 amino acids.

CDR3: CAWARPPNTEAFF. For the CDR3, the DNA is TGTGCCTGGGCGCGGCCCCCCAACACTGAAGCTTTCTTT. This chain connects TRBV30 to TRBJ1-1; D remains unclear. CDR3 length: 13 residues. Germline lookup yields CDR1 GTSNPN and CDR2 SVGIG (reference sequence). Trimming cost V 5 bases and J 2 bases, with 12 bases left between them. The whole variable domain, remainder taken from reference TRBV30 and TRBJ1-1, is SQTIHQWPATLVQPVGSPLSLECTVEGTSNPNLYWYRQAAGRGLQLLFYSVGIGQISSEVPQNLSASRPQDRQFILSSKKLLLSDSGFYLCAWARPPNTEAFFGQGTRLTVV.